This T cell receptor beta chain appears in the sequencing data of a study of radiotherapy plus CTLA-4 blockade in lung cancer. Study-wide context: Objective response was observed in roughly 17% of patients, and disease control in just over 30%.

Using immunoSEQ multiplex PCR, the repertoire was profiled, and TCRdb retains in-frame clones only, with some absent. In the table there are tens of thousands of clones, approximately 86% of which are singletons. V was clipped by 5 bases and J by 4 bases, with 17 bases between them. This CDR3 is built from 15 residues. CDR1 and CDR2 from the germline V gene are SGHAT and FQDESV (reference sequence). The receptor was isolated from a human donor with non-small cell lung cancer that progressed on radiotherapy plus ipilimumab. The sequenced sample was peripheral blood, obtained from a patient treated with radiotherapy plus ipilimumab. The V call is TRBV11-1, the J call TRBJ1-2; D is unclear. The CDR3 DNA sequence: TGTGCCAGCAGCCTAACGGATACAACCGGCTATGGCTACACCTTC. It specifies CASSLTDTTGYGYTF.